Below are 17 T cell receptor beta chains sequenced from a single sample in a study of OX40 agonist ivuxolimab in advanced cancers. Receptor libraries were prepared by the immunoSEQ multiplex PCR assay. TCRdb mirrors the immuneACCESS table, restricted to in-frame sequences. Some clones are absent from its copies; in checked studies, under half trace to an unresolved V gene, and the reason for the others is unknown. Recorded for this sample are fewer than 65,000 clones; roughly 85% of them occurred a single time. Roughly 1.1% of the sample belongs to the ten largest clones. Material: CD4+ or CD8+ T cells sorted from blood, obtained in a trial of the OX40 agonist ivuxolimab. The receptors come from an adult with an advanced solid tumor such as melanoma, head and neck, liver or kidney cancer.

This sequence joins TRBV27 and TRBJ1-2, with TRBD1 as a possible D gene (6 bases). V shed 6 bases and J shed 4 bases, with 21 bases lying between them. The CDR3 runs to 16 residues. Germline V gene data show CDR1 as MNHEY and CDR2 as SMNVEV (reference sequence). The CDR3 protein is CASRGTAGDWVYGYTF. In nucleotides, the CDR3 is TGTGCCAGCAGGGGGACTGCAGGGGATTGGGTCTATGGCTACACCTTC.

The chain links TRBV7-2 to TRBJ1-5; D ambiguous. Germline assignment: CDR1 SGHTA and CDR2 FQGNSA. The V end was cut by 5 bases, the J end by 0 bases, with 8 bases between. This CDR3 has 14 amino acids. The DNA of the CDR3 is TGTGCCAGCAGCCAGCAGGTTAGCAATCAGCCCCAGCATTTT. Protein sequence: CASSQQVSNQPQHF.

J is TRBJ2-1 and V is TRBV28; D possibly corresponds to TRBD1 (5 bases). The V gene's germline CDR1 is MDHEN and CDR2 SYDVKM. The CDR3 sequence is 13 residues long. Trimming removed 5 bases at V and 10 bases at J, with 15 bases between. CDR3 sequence reads: CASSRLGPGEQFF. Written as DNA, the CDR3 is TGTGCCAGCAGTCGGTTGGGCCCAGGGGAGCAGTTCTTC.

A single count supports this clone. J is TRBJ2-7 and V is TRBV29-1; 7 bases align to TRBD2. Germline V gene lookup returns CDR1 SQVTM and CDR2 ANQGSEA. J lost 5 bases, V lost 6 bases, and 4 bases had no gene match. This CDR3 is built from 11 residues. This CDR3 is CSVGGGDEQYF. In nucleotides, the CDR3 is TGCAGCGTGGGGGGGGGAGACGAGCAGTACTTC.

The chain combines TRBV28 with TRBJ1-1; D is possibly TRBD1 (5 bases). V was pared by 7 bases and J by 6 bases, with 27 bases between. CDR1 is MDHEN and CDR2 is SYDVKM in the germline V gene. This CDR3 is built from 17 residues. The CDR3 loop reads CASKTGSQQGGFAEAFF. The CDR3 DNA reads as TGTGCCAGCAAAACGGGGTCCCAGCAGGGTGGGTTCGCTGAAGCTTTCTTT.

This clone was found a few times. The chain carries TRBV6-1 and TRBJ1-5; 10 nucleotides match TRBD1. Germline V gene sequence: CDR1 MNHNS, CDR2 SASEGT. V dropped 5 bases and J dropped 9; count of bases not matched to a gene: 10. The CDR3 runs to 15 residues. DNA of the CDR3: TGTGCCAGCAGTTTCGGGACAGGGGACCTTGGGCCCCAGCATTTT. This gives the protein CASSFGTGDLGPQHF.

The J gene is TRBJ2-2, the V gene TRBV28; D is possibly TRBD1 (7 bases). CDR3 length equals 16 residues. The germline gives CDR1 MDHEN, CDR2 SYDVKM. The ends were cut back, 6 bases at V and 5 bases at J, with 19 bases in the middle. CDR3 nucleotides: TGTGCCAGCAGGCCCTCTCAGGGGGGTGGAACCGGGGAGCTGTTTTTT. This translates into CASRPSQGGGTGELFF. Supplemented by reference TRBV28 and TRBJ2-2, the full variable domain reads DVKVTQSSRYLVKRTGEKVFLECVQDMDHENMFWYRQDPGLGLRLIYFSYDVKMKEKGDIPEGYSVSREKKERFSLILESASTNQTSMYLCASRPSQGGGTGELFFGEGSRLTVL.

In its sample, this clone was seen a few times. This chain joins TRBV18 and TRBJ1-2; no firm D call. This CDR3 is 13 amino acids long. Trimming took 2 bases from V and 4 from J, leaving 8 bases between them. Germline V lookup: CDR1 KGHSH, CDR2 LQKENI. CDR3 DNA: TGTGCCAGCTCACCAGAACTGGGCTATGGCTACACCTTC. Its protein product is CASSPELGYGYTF.

This chain uses TRBV5-1 with TRBJ2-3, with D tentatively TRBD2 (5 bases). V gave up 0 bases and J gave up 3 bases, with 14 bases separating them. The CDR3 spans 16 residues. From germline, CDR1 is SGHRS and CDR2 YFSETQ. CDR3 protein: CASSLGASEGTDTQYF. CDR3 DNA sequence: TGCGCCAGCAGCTTGGGGGCGTCTGAGGGTACAGATACGCAGTATTTT.

This clone was seen only a few times. V gene TRBV5-3 combines with J gene TRBJ1-5, with a possible D match to TRBD1 (5 bases). TRBV5-3 is an ORF, and what it does is uncertain. This CDR3 has 14 amino acids. The V end lost 4 bases, the J end lost 4 bases, and 12 bases lay between the germline ends. The CDR3 sequence is CARSPRDWNQPQHF. In nucleotides, the CDR3 is TGTGCCAGAAGCCCCAGGGATTGGAATCAGCCCCAGCATTTT.

The rearrangement joins TRBV30 to TRBJ2-1, with D maybe TRBD1 (5 bases). Germline values: CDR1 GTSNPN, CDR2 SVGIG (reference sequence). The CDR3 is 11 residues long. The V end was cut by 0 bases, the J end by 12 bases, with 9 bases between. The CDR3 spells CAWSVGHPQFF. The CDR3 bases are TGTGCCTGGAGTGTTGGACACCCGCAGTTCTTC.

The rearrangement uses TRBV19 and TRBJ2-1; 9 bases are shared with TRBD1. With V trimmed by 4 bases and J by 0 bases, 10 bases remained unmatched. CDR1 is LNHDA and CDR2 is SQIVND in the germline V gene (reference sequence). The CDR3 has 18 amino acids. CDR3 coding DNA: TGTGCCAGTAGTAGGACTTCCGGGACAGGGAGCTCCTACAATGAGCAGTTCTTC. This codes for CASSRTSGTGSSYNEQFF.

The rearrangement uses TRBV6-1 and TRBJ1-5; 10 nucleotides agree with TRBD1. This CDR3 has 17 amino acids. Germline V gene lookup returns CDR1 MNHNS and CDR2 SASEGT. With V trimmed by 4 bases and J by 6 bases, 12 bases remained unmatched. The DNA for the CDR3 is TGTGCCAGCAGTGGACAGGGGGCGTGGGCTTATGGTCAGCCCCAGCATTTT. Protein: CASSGQGAWAYGQPQHF.

The chain links TRBV28 to TRBJ1-2; D is unclear. With 5 bases removed from V and 3 bases from J, the gap between germline ends came to 7 bases. The CDR3 has 12 amino acids. Germline CDR1 and CDR2: MDHEN and SYDVKM. The CDR3 sequence: CASSRSDYGYTF. In nucleotides, the CDR3 is TGTGCCAGCAGTAGGAGCGACTATGGCTACACCTTC.

The V gene is TRBV30, the J gene TRBJ1-4; D ambiguous. This CDR3 contains 13 residues. Germline V lookup: CDR1 GTSNPN, CDR2 SVGIG (reference sequence). The V end lost 0 bases, the J end lost 10 bases, and 12 bases lay between the germline ends. The CDR3 reads CAWSVVRPGKLFF. CDR3 in DNA: TGTGCCTGGAGTGTGGTGCGCCCGGGAAAACTGTTTTTT.

The genes are TRBV18 and TRBJ2-7; tentative D call: TRBD2 (6 bases). The germline CDR1 and CDR2 sequences are KGHSH and LQKENI. The CDR3 has 13 residues. V was trimmed by 2 bases and J by 6 bases, leaving 11 bases between them. The DNA of the CDR3 is TGTGCCAGCTCACCAGGGCAGGGAGGCGAGCAGTACTTC. As protein: CASSPGQGGEQYF. The full variable domain, in which reference TRBV18 and TRBJ2-7 provide the parts outside the CDR3, is NAGVMQNPRHLVRRRGQEARLRCSPMKGHSHVYWYRQLPEEGLKFMVYLQKENIIDESGMPKERFSAEFPKEGPSILRIQQVVRGDSAAYFCASSPGQGGEQYFGPGTRLTVT.

CDR3 nucleotides: TGTGCCAGCACCCCGGGACTAGGCACAGATACGCAGTATTTT. Amino acids: CASTPGLGTDTQYF. The chain is built from TRBV11-2 and TRBJ2-3; 8 nucleotides line up with TRBD2. The CDR3 is 14 residues long. J lost 1 base, V lost 7 bases, and 4 bases had no gene match. Looked up from germline, CDR1 is SGHAT and CDR2 is FQNNGV.